This T cell receptor (beta chain) was documented in a study of blood T cell repertoires in COVID-19. Across the study: Spain, Italy and the United States supplied samples that represented acute and convalescent COVID-19. T cells, B-cell-depleted T cells, or PBMCs supplied cDNA or gDNA.

V dropped 4 bases and J dropped 8; count of bases not matched to a gene: 6. The CDR3 has 15 amino acids. The germline gives CDR1 KGHSH, CDR2 LQKENI. In the original processing: Reference gene primer amplification gave nucleated cell count estimates. Clones were read by immunoSEQ multiplex PCR, and TCRdb kept only the in-frame ones, dropping some. Clonal size and the V and J genes are those of that table, whereas D and trimming came from the DNA. Altogether 200,000 to 250,000 clones are present, 70% to 90% being singletons, with the ten largest covering less than 11%. The sequence was obtained from a woman older than 75 with acute or convalescent COVID-19. The sequenced material came from peripheral blood. J is TRBJ2-1 and V is TRBV18, with 12 bases fitting TRBD1. The CDR3 sequence is CASSRPGQGAYEQFF. CDR3 DNA: TGTGCCAGCTCACGGCCGGGACAGGGGGCCTATGAGCAGTTCTTC.